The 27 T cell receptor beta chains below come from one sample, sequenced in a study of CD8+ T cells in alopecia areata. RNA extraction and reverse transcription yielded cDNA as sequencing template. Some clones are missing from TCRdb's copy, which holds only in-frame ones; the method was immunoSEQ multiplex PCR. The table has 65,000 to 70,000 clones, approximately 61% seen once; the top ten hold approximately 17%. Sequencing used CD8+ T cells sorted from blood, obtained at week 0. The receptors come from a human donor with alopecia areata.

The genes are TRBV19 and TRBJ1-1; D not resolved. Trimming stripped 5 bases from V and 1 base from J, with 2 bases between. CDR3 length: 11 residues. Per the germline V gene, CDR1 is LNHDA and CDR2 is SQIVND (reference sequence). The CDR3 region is CASSENTEAFF. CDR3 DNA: TGTGCCAGTAGTGAGAACACTGAAGCTTTCTTT. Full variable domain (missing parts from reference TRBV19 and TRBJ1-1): DGGITQSPKYLFRKEGQNVTLSCEQNLNHDAMYWYRQDPGQGLRLIYYSQIVNDFQKGDIAEGYSVSREKKESFPLTVTSAQKNPTAFYLCASSENTEAFFGQGTRLTVV.

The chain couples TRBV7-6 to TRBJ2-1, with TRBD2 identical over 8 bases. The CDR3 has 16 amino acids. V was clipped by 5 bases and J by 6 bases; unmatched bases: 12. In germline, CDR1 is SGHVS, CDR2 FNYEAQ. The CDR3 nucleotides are TGTGCCAGCAGCACCCCTCGCGGGGGGAACTCCAATGAGCAGTTCTTC. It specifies CASSTPRGGNSNEQFF.

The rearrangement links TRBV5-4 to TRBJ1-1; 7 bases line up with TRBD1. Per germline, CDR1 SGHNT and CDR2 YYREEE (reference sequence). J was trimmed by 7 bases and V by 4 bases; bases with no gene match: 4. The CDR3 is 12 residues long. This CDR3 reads CASSAGQFEAFF. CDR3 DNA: TGTGCCAGCAGCGCGGGACAGTTTGAAGCTTTCTTT.

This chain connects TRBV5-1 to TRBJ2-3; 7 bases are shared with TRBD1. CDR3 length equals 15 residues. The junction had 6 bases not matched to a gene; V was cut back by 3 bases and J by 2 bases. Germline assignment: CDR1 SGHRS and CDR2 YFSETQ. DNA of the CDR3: TGCGCCAGCAGCTCTTACAGGGGACCCACAGATACGCAGTATTTT. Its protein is CASSSYRGPTDTQYF.

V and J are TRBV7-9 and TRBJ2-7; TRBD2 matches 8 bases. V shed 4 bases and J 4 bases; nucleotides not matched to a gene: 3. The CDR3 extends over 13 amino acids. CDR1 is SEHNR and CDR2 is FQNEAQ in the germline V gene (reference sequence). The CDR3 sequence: CASSSGTSYEQYF. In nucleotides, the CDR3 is TGTGCCAGCAGCTCCGGGACTAGTTACGAGCAGTACTTC.

CDR3 region: CASSEANFAGSSYNEQFF. CDR3 in DNA: TGTGCCAGCAGTGAAGCAAATTTCGCCGGGAGCTCCTACAATGAGCAGTTCTTC. The J gene is TRBJ2-1, the V gene TRBV2, with D tentatively TRBD2 (6 bases). Germline V gives CDR1 SNHLY, CDR2 FYNNEI. This CDR3 has 18 residues. V lost 0 bases, J lost 0 bases, and 15 bases lay in between.

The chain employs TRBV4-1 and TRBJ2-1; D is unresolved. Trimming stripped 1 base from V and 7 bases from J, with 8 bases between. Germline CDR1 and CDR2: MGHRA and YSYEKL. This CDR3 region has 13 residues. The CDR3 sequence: CASSQGHSNEQFF. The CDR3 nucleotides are TGCGCCAGCAGCCAAGGGCACAGTAATGAGCAGTTCTTC.

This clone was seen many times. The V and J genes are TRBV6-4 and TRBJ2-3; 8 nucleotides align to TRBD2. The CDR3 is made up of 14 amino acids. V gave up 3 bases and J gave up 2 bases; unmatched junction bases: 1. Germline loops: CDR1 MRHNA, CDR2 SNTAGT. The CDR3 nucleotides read TGTGCCAGCAGTGAGCGGGGGGACACAGATACGCAGTATTTT. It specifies CASSERGDTDTQYF.

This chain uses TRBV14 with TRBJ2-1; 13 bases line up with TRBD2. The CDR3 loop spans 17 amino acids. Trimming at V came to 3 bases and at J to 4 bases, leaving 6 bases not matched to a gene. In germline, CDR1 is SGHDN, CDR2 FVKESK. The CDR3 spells CASSQRLAGGSYNEQFF. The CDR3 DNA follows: TGTGCCAGCAGCCAGAGACTAGCGGGGGGTTCGTACAATGAGCAGTTCTTC.

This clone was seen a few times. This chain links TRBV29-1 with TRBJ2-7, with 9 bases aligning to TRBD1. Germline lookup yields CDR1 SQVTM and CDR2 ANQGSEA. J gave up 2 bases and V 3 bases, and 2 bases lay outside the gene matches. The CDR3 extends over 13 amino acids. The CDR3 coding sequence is TGCAGCGTTGATGGGGACAGGGCCTACGAGCAGTACTTC. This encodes CSVDGDRAYEQYF.

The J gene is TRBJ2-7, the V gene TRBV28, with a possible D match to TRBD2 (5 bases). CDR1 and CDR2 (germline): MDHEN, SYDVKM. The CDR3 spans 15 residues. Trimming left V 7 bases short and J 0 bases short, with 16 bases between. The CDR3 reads CASKGVAGVSYEQYF. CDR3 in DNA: TGTGCCAGCAAAGGTGTTGCGGGCGTCTCCTACGAGCAGTACTTC.

The CDR3 protein is CASSQDVVSGTAGELFF. The CDR3 region has the DNA TGCGCCAGCAGCCAAGACGTGGTTAGCGGGACCGCCGGGGAGCTGTTTTTT. V gene TRBV4-3 combines with J gene TRBJ2-2, with 8 nucleotides matching TRBD2. CDR3 length: 17 amino acids. Unmatched junction bases numbered 9, after V lost 0 bases and J lost 6 bases. Germline CDR1 is LGHNA and CDR2 is YSLEER.

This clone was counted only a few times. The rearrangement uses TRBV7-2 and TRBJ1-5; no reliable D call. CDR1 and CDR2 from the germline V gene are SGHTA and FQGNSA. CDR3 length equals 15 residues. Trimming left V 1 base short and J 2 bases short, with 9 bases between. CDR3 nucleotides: TGTGCCAGCAGCTTAGTAGGTGCGGGCAATCAGCCCCAGCATTTT. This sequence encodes CASSLVGAGNQPQHF.

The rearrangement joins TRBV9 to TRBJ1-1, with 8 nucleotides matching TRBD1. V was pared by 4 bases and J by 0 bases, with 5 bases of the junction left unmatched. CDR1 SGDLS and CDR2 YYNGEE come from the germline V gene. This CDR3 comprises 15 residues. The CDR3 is CASSSRTGLNTEAFF. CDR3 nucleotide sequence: TGTGCCAGCAGCTCCCGGACAGGGTTGAACACTGAAGCTTTCTTT.

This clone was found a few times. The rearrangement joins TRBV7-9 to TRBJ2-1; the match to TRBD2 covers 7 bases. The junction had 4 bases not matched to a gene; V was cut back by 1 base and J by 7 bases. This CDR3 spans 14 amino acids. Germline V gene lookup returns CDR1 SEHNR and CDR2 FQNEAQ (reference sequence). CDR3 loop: CASSLELALNEQFF. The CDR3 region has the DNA TGTGCCAGCAGCTTAGAACTAGCGTTGAATGAGCAGTTCTTC.

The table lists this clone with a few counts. The CDR3 nucleotides are TGTGCCAGCAGCCTCCGAGATGAGACAGTATACTACACCTTC. Encoded protein: CASSLRDETVYYTF. The chain combines TRBV7-9 with TRBJ1-2; D possibly corresponds to TRBD1 (5 bases). CDR1 and CDR2 (germline): SEHNR, FQNEAQ (reference sequence). This CDR3 has 14 amino acids. V dropped 5 bases and J dropped 10 bases, with 20 bases sitting between them.

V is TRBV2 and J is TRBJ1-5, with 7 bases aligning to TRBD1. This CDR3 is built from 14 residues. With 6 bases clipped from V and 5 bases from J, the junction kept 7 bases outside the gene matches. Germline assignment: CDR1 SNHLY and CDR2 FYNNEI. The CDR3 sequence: CASRQRGQYQPQHF. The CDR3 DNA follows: TGTGCCAGCAGGCAGAGGGGGCAATATCAGCCCCAGCATTTT.

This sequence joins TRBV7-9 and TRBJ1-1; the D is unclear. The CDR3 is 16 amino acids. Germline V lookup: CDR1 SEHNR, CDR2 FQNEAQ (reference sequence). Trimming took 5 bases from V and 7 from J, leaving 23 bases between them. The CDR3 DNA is TGTGCCAGCAGCCTCCTCCATTACGGGGTGAGGGATGAAGCTTTCTTT. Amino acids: CASSLLHYGVRDEAFF.

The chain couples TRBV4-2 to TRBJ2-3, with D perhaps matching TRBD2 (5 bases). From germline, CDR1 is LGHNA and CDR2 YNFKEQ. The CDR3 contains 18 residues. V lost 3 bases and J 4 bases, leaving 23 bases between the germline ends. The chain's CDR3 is CASSQDAPSPGRADTQYF. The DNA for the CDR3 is TGTGCCAGCAGCCAGGATGCCCCTTCTCCGGGAAGGGCAGATACGCAGTATTTT.

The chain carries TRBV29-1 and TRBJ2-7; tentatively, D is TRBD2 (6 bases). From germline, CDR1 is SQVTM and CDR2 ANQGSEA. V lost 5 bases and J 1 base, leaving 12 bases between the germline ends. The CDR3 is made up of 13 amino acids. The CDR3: CSVTGGLSYEQYF. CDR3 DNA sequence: TGCAGCGTTACCGGGGGACTGTCCTACGAGCAGTACTTC.

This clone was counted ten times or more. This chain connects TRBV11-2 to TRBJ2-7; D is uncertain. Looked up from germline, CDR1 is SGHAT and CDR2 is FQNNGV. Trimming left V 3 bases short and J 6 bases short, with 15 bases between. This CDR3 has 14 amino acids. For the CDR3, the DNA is TGTGCCAGCAGCTTGGACGCTGCGACCGTCGAGCAGTACTTC. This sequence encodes CASSLDAATVEQYF.

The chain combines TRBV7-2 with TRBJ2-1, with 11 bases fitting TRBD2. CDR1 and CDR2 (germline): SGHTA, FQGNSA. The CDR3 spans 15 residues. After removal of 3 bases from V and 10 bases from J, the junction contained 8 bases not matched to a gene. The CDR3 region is CASSFSGGAVVEQFF. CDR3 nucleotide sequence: TGTGCCAGCAGCTTTAGCGGGGGGGCCGTGGTGGAGCAGTTCTTC.

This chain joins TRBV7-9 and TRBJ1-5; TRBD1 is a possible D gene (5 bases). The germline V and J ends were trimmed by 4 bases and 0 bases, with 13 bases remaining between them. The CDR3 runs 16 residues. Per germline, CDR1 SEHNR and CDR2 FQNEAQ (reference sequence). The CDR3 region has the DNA TGTGCCAGCAGCTCCTCCGGGACGGATAGCAATCAGCCCCAGCATTTT. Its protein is CASSSSGTDSNQPQHF.

CDR3 DNA sequence: TGTGCCACCAGCAGTGAGGGAGGACAGCCCCAGCATTTT. Protein: CATSSEGGQPQHF. V is TRBV15 and J is TRBJ1-5, with unresolved D. The germline CDR1 and CDR2 sequences are LNHNV and YYDKDF (reference sequence). This CDR3 spans 13 amino acids. V was cut by 3 bases and J by 7 bases, with 10 bases left in between.

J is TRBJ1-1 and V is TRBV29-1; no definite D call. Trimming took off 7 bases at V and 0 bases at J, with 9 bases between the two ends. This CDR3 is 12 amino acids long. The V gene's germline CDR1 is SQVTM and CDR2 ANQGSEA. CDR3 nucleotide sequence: TGCAGCGGGTTTGGTCTGAACACTGAAGCTTTCTTT. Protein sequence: CSGFGLNTEAFF.

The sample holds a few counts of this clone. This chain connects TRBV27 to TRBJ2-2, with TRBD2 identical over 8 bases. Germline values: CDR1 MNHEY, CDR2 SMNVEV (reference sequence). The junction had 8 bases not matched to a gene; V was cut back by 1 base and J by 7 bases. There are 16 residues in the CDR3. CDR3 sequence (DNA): TGTGCCAGCAGTTTATATTCGGGAGGGCCTAGCGGGGAGCTGTTTTTT. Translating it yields CASSLYSGGPSGELFF.

The CDR3 DNA sequence: TGTGCCAGTAGTATATCAGAAGGAGGGGGCTACGAGCAGTACTTC. This translates into CASSISEGGGYEQYF. This chain uses TRBV19 with TRBJ2-7; the D call may be TRBD1 or TRBD2 (6 bases each). CDR3 length: 15 amino acids. Trimming shortened V by 2 bases and J by 3 bases, and 14 bases separated the two germline ends. From germline, CDR1 is LNHDA and CDR2 SQIVND (reference sequence).